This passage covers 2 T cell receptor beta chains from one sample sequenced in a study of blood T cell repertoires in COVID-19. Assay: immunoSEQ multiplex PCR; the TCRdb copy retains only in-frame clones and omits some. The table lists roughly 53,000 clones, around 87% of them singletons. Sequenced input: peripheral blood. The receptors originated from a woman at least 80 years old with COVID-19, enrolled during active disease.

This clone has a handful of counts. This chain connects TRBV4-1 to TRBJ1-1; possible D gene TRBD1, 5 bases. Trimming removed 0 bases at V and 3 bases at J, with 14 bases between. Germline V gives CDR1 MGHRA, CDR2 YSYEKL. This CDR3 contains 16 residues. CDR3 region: CASSQDSEWGDTEAFF. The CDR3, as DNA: TGCGCCAGCAGCCAAGACAGCGAATGGGGGGACACTGAAGCTTTCTTT.

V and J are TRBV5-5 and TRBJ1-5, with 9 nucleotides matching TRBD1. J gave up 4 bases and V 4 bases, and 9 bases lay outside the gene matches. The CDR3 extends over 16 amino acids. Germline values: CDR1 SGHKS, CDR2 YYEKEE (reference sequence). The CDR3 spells CASSPAGTGTNQPQHF. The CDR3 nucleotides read TGTGCCAGCAGCCCCGCCGGGACAGGGACTAATCAGCCCCAGCATTTT.